These T cell receptor beta chains were read from a single sample in a study of OX40 agonist ivuxolimab in advanced cancers. Only in-frame clones appear in the TCRdb table, and some are missing; sequencing was by immunoSEQ multiplex PCR. The data contain over 5,000 clones, less than 70% of them singletons. The sequencing used CD4+ or CD8+ T cells sorted from blood, collected in a trial of the OX40 agonist ivuxolimab. The receptor set was obtained from an adult with an advanced solid tumor such as melanoma, head and neck, liver or kidney cancer. Both conserved end residues are part of each CDR3. The D gene is left open where the match is weak. Clone sizes are given selectively: once, few, many, or a class where the clone is expanded.

CATGTSGTNEQFF	TGTGCAACCGGGACTAGCGGGACCAATGAGCAGTTCTTC	few	TRBJ2-1	TRBV13	TRBD2
CASSTGTVFLNTEAFF	TGTGCCAGCAGTACCGGGACAGTCTTTTTGAACACTGAAGCTTTCTTT	few	TRBJ1-1	TRBV28	TRBD1
CASSFNRARQPQHF	TGTGCCAGCAGTTTCAACAGGGCGAGGCAGCCCCAGCATTTT	NA	TRBJ1-5	TRBV27	NA
CASSSTGTGVNSPLHF	TGCGCCAGCAGCTCTACCGGGACAGGGGTTAATTCACCCCTCCACTTT	NA	TRBJ1-6	TRBV5-1	TRBD1
CASSLEGRSEQYF	TGTGCCAGCAGCCTGGAAGGGAGATCCGAGCAGTACTTC	NA	TRBJ2-7	TRBV7-4	NA
CSVGAGTRSYEQYF	TGCAGCGTGGGCGCCGGGACACGGAGCTACGAGCAGTACTTC	medium-sized	TRBJ2-7	TRBV29-1	NA
CASSYLDRGDRYGYTF	TGTGCCAGCAGTTACTTGGACAGGGGGGATCGGTATGGCTACACCTTC	NA	TRBJ1-2	TRBV6-6	TRBD1
CASSGEQGAREQYF	TGTGCCAGCAGTGGGGAACAGGGGGCGCGGGAGCAGTACTTC	NA	TRBJ2-7	TRBV28	TRBD1
CASSQEDFRDNSGELFF	TGCGCCAGCAGCCAAGAGGATTTCCGGGATAATAGCGGGGAGCTGTTTTTT	NA	TRBJ2-2	TRBV4-3	NA
CASSPGPNYEQYF	TGTGCCAGCAGCCCCGGACCGAACTACGAGCAGTACTTC	NA	TRBJ2-7	TRBV7-3	NA
CASSFRTSGSRYEQYF	TGTGCCAGCAGCTTTCGGACTAGCGGGAGCCGGTACGAGCAGTACTTC	NA	TRBJ2-7	TRBV7-2	TRBD2
CASSLGTGGRGEQFF	TGTGCCAGCAGTTTAGGGACAGGGGGAAGGGGTGAGCAGTTCTTC	NA	TRBJ2-1	TRBV28	TRBD1
CASSQDTTDTQYF	TGTGCCAGTAGTCAGGATACCACAGATACGCAGTATTTT	NA	TRBJ2-3	TRBV19	NA
CASSQHRGENTEAFF	TGCGCCAGCAGCCAGCACAGGGGTGAGAACACTGAAGCTTTCTTT	medium-sized	TRBJ1-1	TRBV4-3	TRBD1
CASSDNSYNEQFF	TGTGCCAGCAGTGACAACTCCTACAATGAGCAGTTCTTC	NA	TRBJ2-1	TRBV6-4	NA
CASSLGSGSSDTQYF	TGTGCCAGCAGTTTAGGTAGCGGGAGCTCAGATACGCAGTATTTT	NA	TRBJ2-3	TRBV28	TRBD2
CASSEQGSRETQYF	TGTGCCAGCAGCGAACAGGGGTCCCGAGAGACCCAGTACTTC	NA	TRBJ2-5	TRBV9	TRBD1
CASSAGLAGASDTQYF	TGTGCCAGCAGTGCTGGACTAGCGGGAGCGTCAGATACGCAGTATTTT	NA	TRBJ2-3	TRBV6-4	TRBD2
CASSVDGGAYEQYF	TGTGCCAGCAGCGTAGACGGCGGTGCCTACGAGCAGTACTTC	few	TRBJ2-7	TRBV9	NA